A single sample gave rise to the 30 T cell receptor beta chains below, sequenced in a study of regulatory T cells in long-lasting Graves disease. Arm-PCR of CDR3 regions and iRepertoire HTBI primers were used to build TCR beta libraries. TCRdb recomputed calls from the multiplex PCR reads with MiXCR, one row per CDR3 protein. Of hundreds of thousands of distinct CDR3 sequences listed, around 20% were seen once; the top ten hold 7% to 10%. Described time point: persistent/refractory GD, antithyroid drugs over 5 years with positive TRAb. PBMC-extracted RNA yielded the TCR library. This specimen was peripheral blood mononuclear cells (PBMCs), taken when the disease was refractory, from a patient treated with antithyroid drugs. Every receptor here comes from a female donor with Graves disease.

The table lists this clonotype with many counts. The chain joins TRBV11-2 to TRBJ2-2, with a possible D match to TRBD2 (5 bases). Germline V lookup: CDR1 SGHAT, CDR2 FQNNGV. The CDR3 has 16 amino acids. V lost 5 bases and J 0 bases, leaving 13 bases between the germline ends. CDR3 DNA sequence: TGTGCCAGCAGCGGACTCGGTCAGACGAACACCGGGGAGCTGTTTTTT. Translation: CASSGLGQTNTGELFF.

V gene TRBV18 combines with J gene TRBJ2-7; TRBD1 might be the D (6 bases). With 0 bases removed from V and 6 bases from J, the gap between germline ends came to 9 bases. CDR1 and CDR2 (germline): KGHSH, LQKENI. CDR3 length: 13 residues. The CDR3 region is CASSPPTRGEQYF. The DNA for the CDR3 is TGTGCCAGCTCACCACCTACCAGGGGCGAGCAGTACTTC.

Many counts were recorded for this clonotype. The chain recombines TRBV20-1 with TRBJ2-5, with TRBD2 matching over 8 bases. The CDR3 loop spans 14 amino acids. Trimming took 5 bases from V and 4 from J; bases not matched to a gene: 9. The germline V gene has CDR1 DFQATT and CDR2 SNEGSKA (reference sequence). The DNA for the CDR3 is TGCAGTGCTCCCCGCCGTCTAGCGGGAGAGACCCAGTACTTC. Translation: CSAPRRLAGETQYF.

In regard to this clonotype: This could be a read error, since a much larger clone is one nucleotide away. The chain links TRBV6-1 to TRBJ1-1; TRBD1 is a possible D gene (5 bases). Between the trimmed V and J ends, which lost 4 bases and 8 bases, there was a span of 11 bases. Germline CDR1 is MNHNS and CDR2 is SASEGT. The CDR3 contains 12 residues. The DNA for the CDR3 is TGTGCCAGCAGTGGAGTGTGGGGGGAAGCTTTCTTT. It translates to CASSGVWGEAFF.

As for this clonotype: With a much larger clone just one base away, this may be a read error. The chain has TRBV11-1 and TRBJ2-7; D perhaps matches TRBD2 (5 bases). Trimming took 5 bases from V and 3 from J, leaving 17 bases between them. The CDR3 consists of 15 residues. Germline assignment: CDR1 SGHAT and CDR2 FQDESV (reference sequence). The chain's CDR3 is CASSLTSGEIYEQYF. The CDR3 DNA is TGTGCCAGCAGCCTAACTTCCGGGGAGATCTACGAGCAGTACTTC.

In this sample, this clonotype turned up many times. The chain is built from TRBV28 and TRBJ2-7; possible D gene TRBD1, 6 bases. The CDR3 has 11 amino acids. CDR1 is MDHEN and CDR2 is SYDVKM in the germline V gene. Deletions cut 9 bases from V and 7 bases from J, with 13 bases between. The CDR3 bases are TGTGCCAGTAAACAGGGTTGGGAGCAGTACTTC. This codes for CASKQGWEQYF.

V usage is TRBV28 and J usage is TRBJ2-7; 7 positions agree with TRBD1. The CDR3 sequence is 14 residues long. CDR1 and CDR2 from the germline V gene are MDHEN and SYDVKM. Trimming at V came to 9 bases and at J to 6 bases, leaving 14 bases not matched to a gene. CDR3 residues: CASSPRGGFSEQYF. The CDR3 DNA sequence: TGTGCCAGTAGCCCTAGAGGGGGCTTTAGCGAGCAGTACTTC.

Notes on this clonotype: Sequence at one end of the junction differs from germline and may be a read error. The chain joins TRBV20-1 to TRBJ1-5; 9 nucleotides match TRBD1. This CDR3 is 13 amino acids long. The germline V gene encodes CDR1 DFQATT and CDR2 SNEGSKA (reference sequence). The DNA for the CDR3 is TGCAGTCAACAGGGGGCCGGCAATCAGCCCCAGCAATTT. It encodes CSQQGAGNQPQQF.

This clonotype was counted ten times or more. The J gene is TRBJ1-5, the V gene TRBV27; no definite D call. Between the trimmed V and J ends, which lost 5 bases and 6 bases, there was a span of 8 bases. This CDR3 is built from 12 residues. Per the germline V gene, CDR1 is MNHEY and CDR2 is SMNVEV (reference sequence). CDR3 sequence: CASSPLGQPQHF. CDR3 coding DNA: TGTGCCAGCAGTCCACTTGGTCAGCCCCAGCATTTT.

This clonotype came up a few times. The chain carries TRBV4-1 and TRBJ1-5, with TRBD1 matching over 12 bases. CDR1 is MGHRA and CDR2 is YSYEKL in the germline V gene. The CDR3 runs to 19 residues. Germline trimming cut 2 bases from V and 3 bases from J; bases unmatched to any gene: 11. As DNA, the CDR3 is TGCGCCAGCAGCCAACAACCGGGACAGGGGGCCGGGAACAATCAGCCCCAGCATTTT. It translates to CASSQQPGQGAGNNQPQHF.

This clonotype was seen ten or more times. The J gene is TRBJ1-4, the V gene TRBV28, with a possible D match to TRBD1 (5 bases). The V end lost 7 bases, the J end lost 12 bases, and 12 bases lay between the germline ends. Germline assignment: CDR1 MDHEN and CDR2 SYDVKM. The CDR3 is 11 amino acids. This CDR3 reads CASTQGVELFF. DNA of the CDR3: TGTGCCAGCACCCAGGGTGTAGAACTGTTTTTT.

This clonotype has more than one count but fewer than ten. The CDR3 is CSARPAADLRRVSYEQYF. The CDR3 DNA follows: TGCAGTGCTAGACCTGCTGCGGATCTAAGGCGGGTCTCCTACGAGCAGTACTTC. J is TRBJ2-7 and V is TRBV20-1, with D maybe TRBD2 (5 bases). The CDR3 totals 18 residues. Germline V gene sequence: CDR1 DFQATT, CDR2 SNEGSKA (reference sequence). V lost 2 bases and J lost 0, with 23 bases in between.

On this clonotype itself: This may arise from a read error, as a much more abundant clone is one base away. CDR3 sequence reads: CATGRDLRRGRGLEQYF. CDR3 bases: TGTGCCACCGGCAGAGATCTCAGAAGGGGCAGGGGGTTGGAGCAGTACTTC. V gene TRBV15 combines with J gene TRBJ2-7, with TRBD1 matching over 7 bases. Germline V CDR1 and CDR2: LNHNV, YYDKDF (reference sequence). The length of the CDR3 is 17 residues.

At least ten counts were recorded for this clonotype. This chain uses TRBV27 with TRBJ1-5; D is undetermined. CDR1 MNHEY and CDR2 SMNVEV come from the germline V gene (reference sequence). Trimming stripped 5 bases from V and 5 bases from J, with 13 bases between. The CDR3 length is 14 residues. Here the CDR3 reads CASSPMGSHQPQHF. In DNA form, the CDR3 reads TGTGCCAGCAGTCCTATGGGCAGTCATCAGCCCCAGCATTTT.

The rearrangement links TRBV28 to TRBJ2-5, with 7 bases aligning to TRBD2. The V gene end was trimmed by 8 bases and the J gene end by 4 bases; junction bases not matched to a gene: 10. This CDR3 contains 14 residues. CDR1 is MDHEN, CDR2 SYDVKM, per germline. CDR3 loop: CASQNAGRVETQYF. CDR3 nucleotides: TGTGCCAGCCAGAATGCAGGGAGGGTAGAGACCCAGTACTTC.

For this clonotype: A read error may be the cause here, since a much bigger clone is one base away. V usage is TRBV29-1 and J usage is TRBJ2-1; no clear D gene. This CDR3 contains 14 residues. V lost 7 bases to trimming and J lost 5 bases, with 18 bases between them. Germline values: CDR1 SQVTM, CDR2 ANQGSEA. The CDR3: CSAAGLVGNNEQFF. The DNA of the CDR3 is TGCAGCGCCGCCGGGCTAGTGGGAAACAATGAGCAGTTCTTC.

A note on this clonotype: It may be a read error: a sequence one base away is much more abundant. This is likely a read error, given that the CDR3 carries no conserved phenylalanine or tryptophan at its end. This sequence joins TRBV6-1 and TRBJ2-1; perhaps TRBD1 as D (5 bases). The CDR3 is 14 residues long. The germline V gene encodes CDR1 MNHNS and CDR2 SASEGT. The V gene lost 5 bases and the J gene lost 8 bases, with 16 bases spanning the gap. DNA of the CDR3: TGTGCCAGCAGTATGCTACAGGTGGTCCATGAGCAGTTCCTC. Protein: CASSMLQVVHEQFL.

The chain joins TRBV20-1 to TRBJ2-2; TRBD1 matches at 7 bases. Trimming at V came to 5 bases and at J to 1 base, leaving 10 bases not matched to a gene. The CDR3 covers 16 residues. Per germline, CDR1 DFQATT and CDR2 SNEGSKA (reference sequence). CDR3: CSASSPGTVNTGELFF. The CDR3 DNA reads as TGCAGTGCTTCCTCCCCGGGGACAGTGAACACCGGGGAGCTGTTTTTT.

This clonotype was seen only a few times. The chain combines TRBV5-6 with TRBJ2-2, with TRBD2 matching 13 bases. V trimming: 8 bases; J trimming: 0 bases; junction bases outside the gene matches: 7. Germline loops: CDR1 SGHDT, CDR2 YYEEEE. This CDR3 comprises 17 residues. CDR3: CASFWTSGSPNTGELFF. CDR3 nucleotides: TGTGCCAGTTTTTGGACTAGCGGGAGTCCGAACACCGGGGAGCTGTTTTTT.

The chain employs TRBV7-8 and TRBJ2-5, with TRBD2 matching over 8 bases. V trimming: 4 bases; J trimming: 3 bases; junction bases outside the gene matches: 7. Germline V gene data show CDR1 as SGHVS and CDR2 as FQNEAQ. The CDR3 is 15 amino acids. CDR3 sequence reads: CASSSYQTSEETQYF. The CDR3 nucleotides read TGTGCCAGCAGCTCCTACCAGACTAGCGAAGAGACCCAGTACTTC.

Many counts were recorded for this clonotype. This chain connects TRBV28 to TRBJ2-7; D not certain. The germline CDR1 and CDR2 sequences are MDHEN and SYDVKM. The CDR3 sequence is 15 residues long. The V end was cut by 4 bases, the J end by 4 bases, with 17 bases between. The CDR3, as DNA: TGTGCCAGCAGTTATGCAAGCCAAACCGCGTACGAGCAGTACTTC. Its protein product is CASSYASQTAYEQYF. Full variable domain (outside the CDR3, taken from reference TRBV28 and TRBJ2-7): DVKVTQSSRYLVKRTGEKVFLECVQDMDHENMFWYRQDPGLGLRLIYFSYDVKMKEKGDIPEGYSVSREKKERFSLILESASTNQTSMYLCASSYASQTAYEQYFGPGTRLTVT.

This chain uses TRBV7-2 with TRBJ2-7; 13 positions match TRBD2. The CDR3 covers 17 residues. CDR1 is SGHTA and CDR2 is FQGNSA in the germline V gene. Losses at the gene ends were 5 bases for V and 2 bases for J; bases not matched to a gene: 9. CDR3 DNA sequence: TGTGCCAGCAGCCTGGGACTAGCGGGGACCGCGGCCTACGAGCAGTACTTC. It specifies CASSLGLAGTAAYEQYF.

This clonotype was counted at least ten times. The rearrangement joins TRBV12-3 or TRBV12-4 to TRBJ1-5; a possible D gene is TRBD1 (5 bases). V was trimmed by 3 bases and J by 0 bases, leaving 12 bases between them. This CDR3 is 16 amino acids long. The CDR3 reads CASSFGGRYSNQPQHF. The CDR3 DNA reads as TGTGCCAGCAGTTTTGGGGGAAGATATAGCAATCAGCCCCAGCATTTT.

This clonotype was seen a handful of times. CDR3 coding DNA: TGCAGTGCTAGAGATGAATGGAACACTGAAGCTTTCTTT. It codes for CSARDEWNTEAFF. The chain uses TRBV20-1 and TRBJ1-1; D is unresolved. The CDR3 covers 13 residues. Germline loops: CDR1 DFQATT, CDR2 SNEGSKA (reference sequence). The germline V and J ends were trimmed by 0 bases and 1 base, with 6 bases remaining between them.

This clonotype was recorded many times. The chain's CDR3 is CASSEKEDMSQETQYF. The CDR3 DNA is TGTGCCAGCAGTGAAAAGGAGGACATGAGCCAAGAGACCCAGTACTTC. This sequence joins TRBV2 and TRBJ2-5; the D gene could be TRBD1 or TRBD2 (5 bases each). Trimming stripped 2 bases from V and 1 base from J, with 14 bases between. Germline assignment: CDR1 SNHLY and CDR2 FYNNEI. The CDR3 totals 16 residues.

This clonotype was counted ten times or more. V is TRBV6-9 and J is TRBJ2-7; D tentatively reads TRBD1 or TRBD2 (5 bases each). CDR1 and CDR2 from the germline V gene are MNHGY and SVAAGI. Trimming left V 4 bases short and J 2 bases short, with 9 bases between. The CDR3 is made up of 13 amino acids. CDR3 protein: CASSWGLPYEQYF. The CDR3, as DNA: TGTGCCAGCAGTTGGGGGTTACCCTACGAGCAGTACTTC.

This clonotype was detected many times. This chain connects TRBV6-1 to TRBJ1-4, with D possibly being TRBD1 (6 bases). The CDR3 loop spans 16 amino acids. Germline V gives CDR1 MNHNS, CDR2 SASEGT. Trimming left V 7 bases short and J 6 bases short, with 21 bases between. CDR3 nucleotide sequence: TGTGCCAGCATGGGTTACGCTCCAGGGGAGGATGAAAAACTGTTTTTT. It is translated as CASMGYAPGEDEKLFF.

This clonotype was detected a few times. The V and J genes are TRBV19 and TRBJ2-7; 10 bases match TRBD2. J gave up 3 bases and V 5 bases, and 7 bases lay outside the gene matches. CDR1 is LNHDA and CDR2 is SQIVND in the germline V gene (reference sequence). This CDR3 comprises 15 residues. CDR3 in amino acids: CASSRASGRDYEQYF. For the CDR3, the DNA is TGTGCCAGTAGTCGGGCTAGCGGGAGAGACTACGAGCAGTACTTC.

This clonotype was recorded a few times. J is TRBJ1-1 and V is TRBV19; possibly TRBD1 for D (5 bases). Deletions cut 3 bases from V and 7 bases from J, with 21 bases between. Per the germline V gene, CDR1 is LNHDA and CDR2 is SQIVND (reference sequence). The CDR3 length is 16 residues. The CDR3 coding sequence is TGTGCCAGTAGTATCCAGACAGCCGAACCATTACTTGAAGCTTTCTTT. Translating gives CASSIQTAEPLLEAFF.

A remark on this clonotype: A clone one base away is much larger, so this may be a read error. The chain combines TRBV30 with TRBJ1-1; D may be TRBD1 (6 bases). Germline V CDR1 and CDR2: GTSNPN, SVGIG (reference sequence). The CDR3 is 11 amino acids. The CDR3 sequence is CALRGATEASF. The CDR3 DNA reads TGTGCGTTGAGGGGGGCCACTGAAGCTTCCTTT.